This T cell receptor beta chain was retrieved from a study of T cells expressing NK-cell markers. Regarding the study as a whole: Clarity on HCMV specificity was lacking for the expanded NKG2C+ T cell clones. The share of CD8+ T cells held by dominant NKG2C+ clonotypes was roughly 1.0-8% in several donors.

It was by 5'RACE template switching with UMIs that TCR beta cDNA was made. TCRdb re-called the 5' RACE reads; every CDR3 protein appears as one record, without DNA. This sample's table reports 90,000 to 130,000 distinct CDR3 sequences. For this clonotype: Its antigen is as yet unknown.

CDR1 is LNHDA and CDR2 is SQIVND in the germline V gene (reference sequence). The CDR3 runs 13 residues. This receptor was obtained from a woman between 18 and 69 years old in good health. The specimen was blood T cells: a sorted CD56 or NKG2C T cell subset, CD4+ or CD8+ T cells, or bulk PBMC T cells (not recorded which). The rearrangement uses TRBV19 and TRBJ2-1. The chain's CDR3 is CASSPDRYNEQFF.